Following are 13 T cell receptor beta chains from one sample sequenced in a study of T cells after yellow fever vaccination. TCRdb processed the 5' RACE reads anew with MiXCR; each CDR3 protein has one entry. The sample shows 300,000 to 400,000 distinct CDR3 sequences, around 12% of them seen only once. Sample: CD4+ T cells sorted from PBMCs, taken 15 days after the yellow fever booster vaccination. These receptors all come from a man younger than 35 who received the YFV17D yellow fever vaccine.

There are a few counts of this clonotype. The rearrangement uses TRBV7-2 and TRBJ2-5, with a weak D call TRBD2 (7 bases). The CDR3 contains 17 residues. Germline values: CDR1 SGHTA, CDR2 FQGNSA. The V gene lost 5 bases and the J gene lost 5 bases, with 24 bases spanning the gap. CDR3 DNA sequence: TGTGCCAGCAGCCCACCTTGGGGGGGGGGCGAATCTGAGACCCAGTACTTC. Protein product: CASSPPWGGGESETQYF.

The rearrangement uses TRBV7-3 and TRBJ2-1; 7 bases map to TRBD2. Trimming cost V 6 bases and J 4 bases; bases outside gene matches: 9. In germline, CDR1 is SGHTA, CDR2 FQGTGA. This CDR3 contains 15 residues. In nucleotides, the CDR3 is TGTGCCAGCAGGTCTCAGCGGGGATCTTACAATGAGCAGTTCTTC. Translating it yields CASRSQRGSYNEQFF.

The CDR3 coding sequence is TGCGCCAGCAGCTTAATAGGGGGCGATCTACAGGAGCAGTTCTTC. It translates to CASSLIGGDLQEQFF. The chain combines TRBV5-1 with TRBJ2-1; 7 bases align to TRBD1. This CDR3 region has 15 residues. Trimming removed 2 bases from V and 10 bases from J; junction bases left unmatched: 12. Germline CDR1 is SGHRS and CDR2 is YFSETQ.

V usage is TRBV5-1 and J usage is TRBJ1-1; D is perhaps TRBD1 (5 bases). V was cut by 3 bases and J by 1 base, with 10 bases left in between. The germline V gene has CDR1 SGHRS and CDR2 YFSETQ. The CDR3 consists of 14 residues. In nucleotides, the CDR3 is TGCGCCAGCAGCTGGGACGGATCGAACACTGAAGCTTTCTTT. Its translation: CASSWDGSNTEAFF. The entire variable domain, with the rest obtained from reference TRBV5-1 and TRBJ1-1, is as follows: KAGVTQTPRYLIKTRGQQVTLSCSPISGHRSVSWYQQTPGQGLQFLFEYFSETQRNKGNFPGRFSGRQFSNSRSEMNVSTLELGDSALYLCASSWDGSNTEAFFGQGTRLTVV.

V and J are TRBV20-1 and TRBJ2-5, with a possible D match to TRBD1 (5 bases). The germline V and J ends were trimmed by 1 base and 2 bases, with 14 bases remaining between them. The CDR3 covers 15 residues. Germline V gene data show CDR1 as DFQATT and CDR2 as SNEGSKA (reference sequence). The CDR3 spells CSARARQHGQETQYF. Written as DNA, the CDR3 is TGCAGTGCTAGAGCGCGACAGCATGGGCAAGAGACCCAGTACTTC.

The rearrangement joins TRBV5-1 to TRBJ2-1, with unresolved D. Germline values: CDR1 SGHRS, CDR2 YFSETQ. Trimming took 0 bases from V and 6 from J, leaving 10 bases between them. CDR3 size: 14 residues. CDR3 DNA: TGCGCCAGCAGCTTGGGTAGGGTGGGCAATGAGCAGTTCTTC. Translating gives CASSLGRVGNEQFF.

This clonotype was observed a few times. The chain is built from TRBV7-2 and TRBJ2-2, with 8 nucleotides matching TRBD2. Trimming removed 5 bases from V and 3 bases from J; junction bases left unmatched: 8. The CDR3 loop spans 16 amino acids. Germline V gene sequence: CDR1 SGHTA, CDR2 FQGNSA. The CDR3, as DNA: TGTGCCAGCAGCCAGAGCGGGGGAAGGTACACCGGGGAGCTGTTTTTT. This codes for CASSQSGGRYTGELFF.

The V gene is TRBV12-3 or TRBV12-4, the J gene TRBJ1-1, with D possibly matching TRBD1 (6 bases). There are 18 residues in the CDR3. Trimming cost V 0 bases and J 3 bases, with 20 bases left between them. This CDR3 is CASSLAPRGPLADTEAFF. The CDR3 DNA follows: TGTGCCAGCAGTTTAGCGCCCCGGGGGCCCCTTGCTGACACTGAAGCTTTCTTT.

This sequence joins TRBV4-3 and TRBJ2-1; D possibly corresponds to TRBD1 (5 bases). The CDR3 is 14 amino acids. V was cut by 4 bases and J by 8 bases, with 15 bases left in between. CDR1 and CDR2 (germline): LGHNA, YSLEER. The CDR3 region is CASSPFLGPHEQFF. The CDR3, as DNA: TGCGCCAGCAGCCCGTTCCTGGGGCCACATGAGCAGTTCTTC.

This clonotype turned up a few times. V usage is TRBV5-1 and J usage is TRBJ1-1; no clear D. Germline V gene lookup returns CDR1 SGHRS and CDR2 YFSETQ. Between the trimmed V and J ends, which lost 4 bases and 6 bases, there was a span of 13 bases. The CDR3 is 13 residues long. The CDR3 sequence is CASSDGWISEAFF. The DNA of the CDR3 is TGCGCCAGCAGCGACGGCTGGATTTCTGAAGCTTTCTTT.

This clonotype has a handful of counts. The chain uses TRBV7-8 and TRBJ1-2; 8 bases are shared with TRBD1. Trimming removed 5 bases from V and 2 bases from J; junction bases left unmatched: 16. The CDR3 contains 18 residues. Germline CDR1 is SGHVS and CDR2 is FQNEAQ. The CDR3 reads CASSPTILVTGGNYGYTF. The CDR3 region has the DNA TGTGCCAGCAGCCCTACTATCCTCGTCACAGGGGGAAACTATGGCTACACCTTC.

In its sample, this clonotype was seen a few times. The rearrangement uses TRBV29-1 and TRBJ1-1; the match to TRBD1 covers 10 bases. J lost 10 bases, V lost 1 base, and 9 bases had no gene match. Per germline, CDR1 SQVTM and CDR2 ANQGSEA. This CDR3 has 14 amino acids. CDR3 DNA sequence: TGCAGCGTTGAAGTGGGAGACAGGGGGCTTGGAGCTTTCTTT. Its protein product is CSVEVGDRGLGAFF.

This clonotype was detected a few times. The CDR3 is CASSLEGQGREQYV. DNA for the CDR3: TGTGCCAGCAGCTTGGAGGGACAGGGGCGCGAGCAGTACGTC. The J gene is TRBJ2-7, the V gene TRBV5-4; 10 positions match TRBD1. This CDR3 region has 14 residues. Losses at the gene ends were 0 bases for V and 6 bases for J; bases not matched to a gene: 3. The germline CDR1 and CDR2 sequences are SGHNT and YYREEE (reference sequence).